These 27 T cell receptor beta chains share one sample of origin, sequenced in a study of shared clonotypes between healthy human individuals. Data came from immunoSEQ multiplex PCR; TCRdb stores just in-frame clones and leaves some out. The top ten hold roughly 0.65% of the sample, which has around 980,000 clones, approximately 80% seen once. Sequenced: memory CD4+ T cells from PBMCs. The subset was: CD45RA-negative fraction. The receptors were sampled from a man younger than 35 in good health. Some clones in this sample may be carry-over from other donors' samples.

The chain uses TRBV28 and TRBJ1-1; D gene ambiguous. V lost 4 bases, J lost 1 base, and 4 bases lay in between. The CDR3 has 12 residues. The V gene's germline CDR1 is MDHEN and CDR2 SYDVKM. The CDR3 protein is CASSYKNTEAFF. As DNA, the CDR3 is TGTGCCAGCAGTTACAAGAACACTGAAGCTTTCTTT.

The chain carries TRBV6-4 and TRBJ2-5; D may be TRBD2 (5 bases). The germline gives CDR1 MRHNA, CDR2 SNTAGT. The CDR3 consists of 12 residues. Between the trimmed V and J ends, which lost 11 bases and 2 bases, there was a span of 12 bases. The CDR3 DNA follows: TGTGCCGGAAGGACTGTTCAAGAGACCCAGTACTTC. This sequence encodes CAGRTVQETQYF.

This sequence joins TRBV10-3 and TRBJ2-7, with TRBD2 matching over 10 bases. The germline V gene has CDR1 ENHRY and CDR2 SYGVKD. The junction had 2 bases not matched to a gene; V was cut back by 7 bases and J by 2 bases. The CDR3 is made up of 13 amino acids. Here the CDR3 reads CAINSGRAYEQYF. CDR3 DNA: TGTGCCATCAACAGCGGGAGGGCCTACGAGCAGTACTTC.

Comments on this clone: Other DNA sequences from this sample encode an identical CDR3 as well. V usage is TRBV14 and J usage is TRBJ1-2; tentatively, D is TRBD1 (6 bases). CDR1 SGHDN and CDR2 FVKESK come from the germline V gene. V was pared by 3 bases and J by 2 bases, with 7 bases between. There are 13 residues in the CDR3. DNA of the CDR3: TGTGCCAGCAGCCAGGGGGCGAACTATGGCTACACCTTC. This sequence encodes CASSQGANYGYTF. The whole variable domain, filled in from reference TRBV14 and TRBJ1-2, reads EAGVTQFPSHSVIEKGQTVTLRCDPISGHDNLYWYRRVMGKEIKFLLHFVKESKQDESGMPNNRFLAERTGGTYSTLKVQPAELEDSGVYFCASSQGANYGYTFGSGTRLTVV.

The chain employs TRBV7-2 and TRBJ2-1, with 11 bases identical to TRBD2. Germline values: CDR1 SGHTA, CDR2 FQGNSA. The trim removed 3 bases at V and 6 bases at J, leaving 4 bases unmatched. The length of the CDR3 is 15 residues. In DNA form, the CDR3 reads TGTGCCAGCAGCTTTAGCGGGAGGGCCAGCAATGAGCAGTTCTTC. Its protein is CASSFSGRASNEQFF.

This clone has a single count. The chain is built from TRBV6-1 and TRBJ2-5; D remains unclear. V shed 7 bases and J shed 2 bases, with 11 bases lying between them. The CDR3 loop spans 13 amino acids. Germline assignment: CDR1 MNHNS and CDR2 SASEGT. Written as DNA, the CDR3 is TGTGCCAGCAATAGGGCACGACAAGAGACCCAGTACTTC. Translating gives CASNRARQETQYF.

The rearrangement joins TRBV30 to TRBJ1-4; D is perhaps TRBD1 (6 bases). V was shortened by 5 bases and J by 7 bases, with 14 bases between the two germline ends. Germline CDR1 and CDR2: GTSNPN and SVGIG (reference sequence). The CDR3 contains 13 residues. DNA of the CDR3: TGTGCCTGGGGAACAGGGTCTCGTGAAAAACTGTTTTTT. This gives the protein CAWGTGSREKLFF.

The chain uses TRBV18 and TRBJ2-1, with unresolved D. This CDR3 region has 12 residues. Trimming shortened V by 2 bases and J by 8 bases, and 7 bases separated the two germline ends. CDR1 and CDR2 (germline): KGHSH, LQKENI. The CDR3 protein is CASSPIGDEQFF. CDR3 coding DNA: TGTGCCAGCTCACCAATAGGCGATGAGCAGTTCTTC.

V usage is TRBV18 and J usage is TRBJ2-7; possible D gene TRBD2, 5 bases. Trimming stripped 8 bases from V and 0 bases from J, with 5 bases between. The CDR3 runs 11 residues. Per the germline V gene, CDR1 is KGHSH and CDR2 is LQKENI. The CDR3 protein is CASRDSYEQYF. In DNA form, the CDR3 reads TGTGCCAGCCGGGACTCCTACGAGCAGTACTTC.

The chain uses TRBV18 and TRBJ2-1, with TRBD2 matching 9 bases. The CDR3 is 14 residues long. V was clipped by 3 bases and J by 9 bases; unmatched bases: 6. Looked up from germline, CDR1 is KGHSH and CDR2 is LQKENI. CDR3 DNA: TGTGCCAGCTCACCGGCTAGCGGGATTAGTGAGCAGTTCTTC. Amino acid sequence: CASSPASGISEQFF. Based on the CDR3 plus reference TRBV18 and TRBJ2-1, the full variable domain is NAGVMQNPRHLVRRRGQEARLRCSPMKGHSHVYWYRQLPEEGLKFMVYLQKENIIDESGMPKERFSAEFPKEGPSILRIQQVVRGDSAAYFCASSPASGISEQFFGPGTRLTVL.

The V and J genes are TRBV28 and TRBJ2-5; D may correspond to TRBD1 or TRBD2 (5 bases each). CDR3 length: 12 amino acids. Trimming took off 8 bases at V and 2 bases at J, with 9 bases between the two ends. CDR1 and CDR2 (germline): MDHEN, SYDVKM. The CDR3 sequence: CASWDPQETQYF. The CDR3 bases are TGTGCCAGCTGGGACCCTCAAGAGACCCAGTACTTC.

This chain joins TRBV5-1 and TRBJ2-5; 10 nucleotides match TRBD2. Germline trimming cut 3 bases from V and 4 bases from J; bases unmatched to any gene: 9. The length of the CDR3 is 16 residues. Germline V gene lookup returns CDR1 SGHRS and CDR2 YFSETQ. CDR3 sequence (DNA): TGCGCCAGCAGCTCCCGCCTAGCGGGAGACGGAGAGACCCAGTACTTC. It codes for CASSSRLAGDGETQYF.

The chain uses TRBV5-1 and TRBJ1-1; D ambiguous. Trimming left V 4 bases short and J 3 bases short, with 10 bases between. CDR3 length equals 13 residues. Germline V CDR1 and CDR2: SGHRS, YFSETQ. The CDR3 here is CASSPTRYTEAFF. In nucleotides, the CDR3 is TGCGCCAGCAGCCCGACACGGTACACTGAAGCTTTCTTT. The full variable domain, completed using reference TRBV5-1 and TRBJ1-1, is KAGVTQTPRYLIKTRGQQVTLSCSPISGHRSVSWYQQTPGQGLQFLFEYFSETQRNKGNFPGRFSGRQFSNSRSEMNVSTLELGDSALYLCASSPTRYTEAFFGQGTRLTVV.

The chain recombines TRBV4-1 with TRBJ2-3; 11 nucleotides match TRBD2. The length of the CDR3 is 15 residues. The trim removed 0 bases at V and 4 bases at J, leaving 0 bases unmatched. The germline gives CDR1 MGHRA, CDR2 YSYEKL. This CDR3 reads CASSQELAGADTQYF. In DNA, the CDR3 is TGCGCCAGCAGCCAAGAACTAGCGGGAGCAGATACGCAGTATTTT.

This rearrangement joins TRBV28 to TRBJ2-1, with 7 bases fitting TRBD2. Germline CDR1 and CDR2: MDHEN and SYDVKM. Germline trimming cut 7 bases from V and 0 bases from J; bases unmatched to any gene: 6. The CDR3 has 15 amino acids. CDR3 loop: CASTSGLSSYNEQFF. The DNA of the CDR3 is TGTGCCAGCACCTCGGGACTATCCTCCTACAATGAGCAGTTCTTC.

A remark on this clone: This likely reflects a read error, since a far larger clone is one base away. The sample holds other DNA sequences that translate to the same CDR3. The chain recombines TRBV2 with TRBJ1-1, with TRBD1 matching 8 bases. Per germline, CDR1 SNHLY and CDR2 FYNNEI. The V gene end was trimmed by 7 bases and the J gene end by 1 base; junction bases not matched to a gene: 2. The CDR3 has 13 amino acids. CDR3 in amino acids: CASTGQGNTEAFF. The CDR3 DNA reads as TGTGCCAGCACCGGACAGGGGAACACTGAAGCTTTCTTT.

In regard to this clone: Other DNA sequences of this sample code for an identical CDR3. The chain has TRBV29-1 and TRBJ2-5, with 7 bases aligning to TRBD1. After removal of 6 bases from V and 0 bases from J, the junction contained 4 bases not matched to a gene. The CDR3 has 13 amino acids. Per the germline V gene, CDR1 is SQVTM and CDR2 is ANQGSEA. CDR3 bases: TGCAGCGTACCCGGGACAGACCAAGAGACCCAGTACTTC. Translation: CSVPGTDQETQYF. Using reference TRBV29-1 and TRBJ2-5 for the parts outside the CDR3, the full variable domain is SAVISQKPSRDICQRGTSLTIQCQVDSQVTMMFWYRQQPGQSLTLIATANQGSEATYESGFVIDKFPISRPNLTFSTLTVSNMSPEDSSIYLCSVPGTDQETQYFGPGTRLLVL.

The CDR3 DNA sequence: TGTGCCAGCTCACCTGGGTCAGGTTCAGGGGAGACCCAGTACTTC. This encodes CASSPGSGSGETQYF. V is TRBV18 and J is TRBJ2-5, with D tentatively TRBD1 (5 bases). This CDR3 comprises 15 residues. In germline, CDR1 is KGHSH, CDR2 LQKENI. V was clipped by 3 bases and J by 5 bases, with 16 bases between them. Complete variable domain (other parts from reference TRBV18 and TRBJ2-5): NAGVMQNPRHLVRRRGQEARLRCSPMKGHSHVYWYRQLPEEGLKFMVYLQKENIIDESGMPKERFSAEFPKEGPSILRIQQVVRGDSAAYFCASSPGSGSGETQYFGPGTRLLVL.

The rearrangement joins TRBV10-3 to TRBJ2-5; 9 nucleotides match TRBD2. The end of the DNA aligns better with TRBJ2-7, so the J call may be wrong. There are 15 residues in the CDR3. Per germline, CDR1 ENHRY and CDR2 SYGVKD. This chain's CDR3 is CATQTTSGLIYEQYF. CDR3 coding DNA: TGTGCCACCCAGACGACTAGCGGATTAATCTACGAGCAGTACTTC.

This clone has only one observation. This chain links TRBV28 with TRBJ1-1; 7 bases map to TRBD1. CDR1 and CDR2 (germline): MDHEN, SYDVKM. After removal of 6 bases from V and 0 bases from J, the junction contained 10 bases not matched to a gene. The CDR3 consists of 16 residues. The CDR3 sequence: CASSLGGAGMNTEAFF. The DNA of the CDR3 is TGTGCCAGCAGCCTAGGGGGCGCGGGGATGAACACTGAAGCTTTCTTT.

V usage is TRBV7-9 and J usage is TRBJ1-1, with D unresolved. CDR1 and CDR2 (germline): SEHNR, FQNEAQ (reference sequence). This CDR3 has 14 residues. The germline V and J ends were trimmed by 3 bases and 4 bases, with 12 bases remaining between them. CDR3 bases: TGTGCCAGCAGCTTCTCTGCGGGCGGCACTGAAGCTTTCTTT. This sequence encodes CASSFSAGGTEAFF.

V gene TRBV2 combines with J gene TRBJ1-4; no clear D gene. CDR1 SNHLY and CDR2 FYNNEI come from the germline V gene. Trimming took off 7 bases at V and 2 bases at J, with 8 bases between the two ends. CDR3 length: 13 residues. Here the CDR3 reads CASNRITNEKLFF. The CDR3 DNA reads as TGTGCCAGCAACCGGATTACTAATGAAAAACTGTTTTTT.

This clone showed up many times. The J gene is TRBJ1-1, the V gene TRBV9; D possibly corresponds to TRBD1 (6 bases). The V and J ends lost 4 bases and 1 base respectively, with 11 bases between them. Germline V lookup: CDR1 SGDLS, CDR2 YYNGEE. The CDR3 loop spans 14 amino acids. CDR3 sequence (DNA): TGTGCCAGCAGCCCCTCAGGGGCGAACACTGAAGCTTTCTTT. It is translated as CASSPSGANTEAFF.

J is TRBJ2-2 and V is TRBV7-6; TRBD1 agrees at 9 bases. CDR1 and CDR2 from the germline V gene are SGHVS and FNYEAQ. J gave up 3 bases and V 5 bases, and 4 bases lay outside the gene matches. CDR3 length: 15 residues. The CDR3 bases are TGTGCCAGCAGCCCGGGACAGGGCTACACCGGGGAGCTGTTTTTT. This codes for CASSPGQGYTGELFF. Combining the CDR3 with reference TRBV7-6 and TRBJ2-2 gives the whole variable domain GAGVSQSPRYKVTKRGQDVALRCDPISGHVSLYWYRQALGQGPEFLTYFNYEAQQDKSGLPNDRFSAERPEGSISTLTIQRTEQRDSAMYRCASSPGQGYTGELFFGEGSRLTVL.

This chain uses TRBV7-9 with TRBJ2-7; 9 bases are a match to TRBD1. CDR3 size: 13 residues. CDR1 is SEHNR and CDR2 is FQNEAQ in the germline V gene (reference sequence). V lost 1 base, J lost 5 bases, and 0 bases stayed unmatched. The CDR3 loop is CASSLGQGDEQYF. CDR3 DNA sequence: TGTGCCAGCAGCTTAGGACAGGGGGACGAGCAGTACTTC. Full variable domain (rest looked up from reference TRBV7-9 and TRBJ2-7): DTGVSQNPRHKITKRGQNVTFRCDPISEHNRLYWYRQTLGQGPEFLTYFQNEAQLEKSRLLSDRFSAERPKGSFSTLEIQRTEQGDSAMYLCASSLGQGDEQYFGPGTRLTVT.

The chain uses TRBV10-2 and TRBJ1-1; maybe TRBD1 (6 bases). The CDR3 contains 13 residues. Trimming removed 4 bases from V and 4 bases from J, with 10 bases in between. Germline V lookup: CDR1 WSHSY, CDR2 SAAADI. CDR3 protein: CASSGTEGTEAFF. For the CDR3, the DNA is TGCGCCAGCAGTGGGACAGAGGGCACTGAAGCTTTCTTT.

This chain joins TRBV28 and TRBJ2-7; TRBD1 or TRBD2 may be the D gene (6 bases each). This CDR3 is 12 amino acids long. V was clipped by 3 bases and J by 5 bases, with 8 bases between them. In germline, CDR1 is MDHEN, CDR2 SYDVKM. The CDR3 DNA reads TGTGCCAGCAGTTTGGGGGGCCACGAGCAGTACTTC. Protein product: CASSLGGHEQYF.